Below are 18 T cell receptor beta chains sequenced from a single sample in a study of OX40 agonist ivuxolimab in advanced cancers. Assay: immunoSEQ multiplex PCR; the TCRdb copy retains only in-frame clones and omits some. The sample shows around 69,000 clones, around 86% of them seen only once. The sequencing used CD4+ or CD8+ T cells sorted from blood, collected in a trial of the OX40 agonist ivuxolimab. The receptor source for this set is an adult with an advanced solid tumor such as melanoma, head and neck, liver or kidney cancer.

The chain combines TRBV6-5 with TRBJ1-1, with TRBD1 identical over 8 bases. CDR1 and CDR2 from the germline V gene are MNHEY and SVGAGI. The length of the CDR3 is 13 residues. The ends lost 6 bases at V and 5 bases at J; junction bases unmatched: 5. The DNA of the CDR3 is TGTGCCAGCAGGAACAGGGGGAATACTGAAGCTTTCTTT. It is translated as CASRNRGNTEAFF.

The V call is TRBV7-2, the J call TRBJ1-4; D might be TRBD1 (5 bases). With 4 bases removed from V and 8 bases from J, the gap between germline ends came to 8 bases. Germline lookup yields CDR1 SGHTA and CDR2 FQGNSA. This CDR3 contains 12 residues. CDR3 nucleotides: TGTGCCAGCAGCTGGAAGGGGGAAAAACTGTTTTTT. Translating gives CASSWKGEKLFF.

The CDR3, as DNA: TGTGCCAGCAGGGCTTTGGGGGGGGAATCACCCCTCCACTTT. It specifies CASRALGGESPLHF. The V gene is TRBV6-1, the J gene TRBJ1-6, with D maybe TRBD1 (5 bases). The germline CDR1 and CDR2 sequences are MNHNS and SASEGT. The CDR3 runs to 14 residues. V lost 6 bases and J 10 bases, leaving 16 bases between the germline ends.

The CDR3 DNA reads as TGTGCCAGCAGCTTCCCAGGGAGGCCTGAAGCTTTCTTT. Encoded protein: CASSFPGRPEAFF. The chain combines TRBV28 with TRBJ1-1; maybe TRBD1 (5 bases). CDR3 length: 13 residues. Germline V gene data show CDR1 as MDHEN and CDR2 as SYDVKM. V was trimmed by 6 bases and J by 6 bases, leaving 14 bases between them.

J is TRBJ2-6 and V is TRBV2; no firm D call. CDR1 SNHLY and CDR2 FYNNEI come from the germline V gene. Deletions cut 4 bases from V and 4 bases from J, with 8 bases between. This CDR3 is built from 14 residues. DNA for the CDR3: TGTGCCAGCAGTGGAGCCCCGGGGGCCAACGTCCTGACTTTC. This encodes CASSGAPGANVLTF.

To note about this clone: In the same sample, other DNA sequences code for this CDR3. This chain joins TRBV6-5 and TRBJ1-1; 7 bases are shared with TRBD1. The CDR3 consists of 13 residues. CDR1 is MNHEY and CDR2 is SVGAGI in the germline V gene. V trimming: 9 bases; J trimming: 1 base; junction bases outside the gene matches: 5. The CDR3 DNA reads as TGTGCCAGTAGGAGACAGGGGAACACTGAAGCTTTCTTT. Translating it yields CASRRQGNTEAFF.

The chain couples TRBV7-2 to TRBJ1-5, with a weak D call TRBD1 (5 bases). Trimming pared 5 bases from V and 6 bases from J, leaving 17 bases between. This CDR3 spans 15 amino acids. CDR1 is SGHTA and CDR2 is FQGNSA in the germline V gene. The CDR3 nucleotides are TGTGCCAGCAGCGCTGGGTCGGGCGGGGGTCAGCCCCAGCATTTT. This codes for CASSAGSGGGQPQHF.

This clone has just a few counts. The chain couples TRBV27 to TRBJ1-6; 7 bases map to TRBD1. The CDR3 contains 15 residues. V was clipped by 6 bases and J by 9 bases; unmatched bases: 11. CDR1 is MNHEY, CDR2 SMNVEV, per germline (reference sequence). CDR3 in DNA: TGTGCCAGCAGCTCGGGACAGACACTAGTTTCACCCCTCCACTTT. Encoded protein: CASSSGQTLVSPLHF.

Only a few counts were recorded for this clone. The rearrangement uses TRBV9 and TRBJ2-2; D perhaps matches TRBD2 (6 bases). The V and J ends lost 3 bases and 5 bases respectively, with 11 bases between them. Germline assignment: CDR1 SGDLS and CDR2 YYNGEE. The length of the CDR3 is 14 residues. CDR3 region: CASSGDGGTGELFF. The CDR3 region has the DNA TGTGCCAGCAGCGGAGATGGAGGGACCGGGGAGCTGTTTTTT.

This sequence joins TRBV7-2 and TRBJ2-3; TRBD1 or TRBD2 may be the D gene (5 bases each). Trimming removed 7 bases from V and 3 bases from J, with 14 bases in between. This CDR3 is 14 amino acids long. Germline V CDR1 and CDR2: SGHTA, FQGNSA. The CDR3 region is CASTRGQGTDTQYF. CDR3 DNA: TGTGCCAGCACCAGAGGGCAGGGAACAGATACGCAGTATTTT.

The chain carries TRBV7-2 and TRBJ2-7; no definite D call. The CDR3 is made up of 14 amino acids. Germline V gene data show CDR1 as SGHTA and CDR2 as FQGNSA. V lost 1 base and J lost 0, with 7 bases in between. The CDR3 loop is CASSLGRSSYEQYF. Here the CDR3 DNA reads TGTGCCAGCAGCTTAGGCCGGAGCTCCTACGAGCAGTACTTC.

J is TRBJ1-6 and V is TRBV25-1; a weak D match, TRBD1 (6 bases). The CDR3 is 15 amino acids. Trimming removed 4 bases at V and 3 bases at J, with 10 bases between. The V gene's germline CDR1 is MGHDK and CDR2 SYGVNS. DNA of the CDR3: TGTGCCAGCAGTGGGGCACAGGGCTATAATTCACCCCTCCACTTT. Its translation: CASSGAQGYNSPLHF.

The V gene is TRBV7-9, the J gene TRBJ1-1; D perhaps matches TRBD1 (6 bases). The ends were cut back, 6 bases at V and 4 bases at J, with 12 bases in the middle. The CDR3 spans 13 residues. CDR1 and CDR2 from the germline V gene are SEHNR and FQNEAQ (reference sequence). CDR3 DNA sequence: TGTGCCAGCAGTAGGGGGTACGGCACTGAAGCTTTCTTT. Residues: CASSRGYGTEAFF.

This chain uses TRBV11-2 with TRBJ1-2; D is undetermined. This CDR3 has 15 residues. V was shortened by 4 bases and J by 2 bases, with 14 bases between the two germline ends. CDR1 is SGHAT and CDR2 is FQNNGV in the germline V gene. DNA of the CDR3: TGTGCCAGCAGCTCCCGAACCGGGGAGAACTATGGCTACACCTTC. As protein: CASSSRTGENYGYTF.

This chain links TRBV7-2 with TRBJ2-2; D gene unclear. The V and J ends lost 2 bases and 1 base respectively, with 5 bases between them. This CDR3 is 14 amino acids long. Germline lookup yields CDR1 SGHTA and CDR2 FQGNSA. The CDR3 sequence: CASSLRRNTGELFF. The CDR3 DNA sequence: TGTGCCAGCAGCTTAAGGCGGAACACCGGGGAGCTGTTTTTT.

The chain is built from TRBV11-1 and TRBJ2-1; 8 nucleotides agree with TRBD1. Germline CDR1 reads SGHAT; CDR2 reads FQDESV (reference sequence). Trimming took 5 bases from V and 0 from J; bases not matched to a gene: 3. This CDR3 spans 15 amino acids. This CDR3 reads CASSRQGSSYNEQFF. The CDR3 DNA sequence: TGTGCCAGCAGCCGACAGGGGAGCTCCTACAATGAGCAGTTCTTC.

The CDR3 sequence: CASSQDLRTYGNTIYF. Written as DNA, the CDR3 is TGTGCCAGCAGCCAAGATCTCAGAACATATGGAAACACCATATATTTT. The chain is built from TRBV14 and TRBJ1-3; D is ambiguous. Germline CDR1 SGHDN, CDR2 FVKESK. The CDR3 sequence is 16 residues long. The germline V and J ends were trimmed by 0 bases and 3 bases, with 12 bases remaining between them.

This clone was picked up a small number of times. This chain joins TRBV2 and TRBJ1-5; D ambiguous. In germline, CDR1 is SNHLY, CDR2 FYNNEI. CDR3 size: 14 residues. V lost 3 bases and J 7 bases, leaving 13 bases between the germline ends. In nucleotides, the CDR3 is TGTGCCAGCAGTGATGTCCCGGAGGGACAGCCCCAGCATTTT. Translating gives CASSDVPEGQPQHF.